Listed here are 9 T cell receptor beta chains from one sample, sequenced in a study of graft-versus-host responses after intestinal transplantation. Measured with immunoSEQ multiplex PCR; TCRdb has only the in-frame clones, and not every one. The table has 2,000 to 2,500 clones, just under 95% seen once. The material was PBMCs, obtained approximately 20 days after intestinal transplant. Every receptor here comes from a human patient who received an intestinal transplant, so some T cells may come from the graft donor.

The chain uses TRBV13 and TRBJ2-6; D is undetermined. The germline V gene has CDR1 PRHDT and CDR2 FYEKMQ (reference sequence). V was shortened by 5 bases and J by 5 bases, with 22 bases between the two germline ends. CDR3 length equals 18 residues. The CDR3 here is CASSRPQLRQSRANVLTF. The CDR3 coding sequence is TGTGCCAGCAGCCGACCACAGCTGAGACAAAGTCGGGCCAACGTCCTGACTTTC. The variable domain in full, with the rest retrieved from reference TRBV13 and TRBJ2-6, is AAGVIQSPRHLIKEKRETATLKCYPIPRHDTVYWYQQGPGQDPQFLISFYEKMQSDKGSIPDRFSAQQFSDYHSELNMSSLELGDSALYFCASSRPQLRQSRANVLTFGAGSRLTVL.

The chain joins TRBV5-4 to TRBJ1-2, with TRBD1 matching 8 bases. Germline lookup yields CDR1 SGHNT and CDR2 YYREEE (reference sequence). Unmatched junction bases numbered 9, after V lost 3 bases and J lost 2 bases. The CDR3 totals 16 residues. In DNA form, the CDR3 reads TGTGCCAGCAGCTCGGGACAGGCTTACCCAAACTATGGCTACACCTTC. Translating gives CASSSGQAYPNYGYTF.

The J gene is TRBJ1-1, the V gene TRBV30, with 8 bases fitting TRBD1. This CDR3 region has 15 residues. The germline CDR1 and CDR2 sequences are GTSNPN and SVGIG (reference sequence). V was clipped by 2 bases and J by 5 bases; unmatched bases: 10. In DNA form, the CDR3 reads TGTGCCTGGAGTCCACTCAGGGGGCGCGAAACTGAAGCTTTCTTT. This codes for CAWSPLRGRETEAFF.

The rearrangement uses TRBV7-9 and TRBJ1-2; TRBD1 is a possible D gene (5 bases). The CDR3 has 15 residues. Trimming pared 5 bases from V and 6 bases from J, leaving 19 bases between. In germline, CDR1 is SEHNR, CDR2 FQNEAQ (reference sequence). The CDR3 DNA reads TGTGCCAGCAGCAACCCCGAGGCAGGGAGGAATGGCTACACCTTC. Its translation: CASSNPEAGRNGYTF. Filled out from reference TRBV7-9 and TRBJ1-2, the complete variable domain reads DTGVSQNPRHKITKRGQNVTFRCDPISEHNRLYWYRQTLGQGPEFLTYFQNEAQLEKSRLLSDRFSAERPKGSFSTLEIQRTEQGDSAMYLCASSNPEAGRNGYTFGSGTRLTVV.

The chain joins TRBV19 to TRBJ1-5, with 8 nucleotides matching TRBD1. Trimming cost V 4 bases and J 2 bases; bases outside gene matches: 4. The CDR3 has 15 amino acids. The germline gives CDR1 LNHDA, CDR2 SQIVND (reference sequence). CDR3 amino acids: CASSTWGQGNQPQHF. The CDR3 DNA reads TGTGCCAGTAGTACCTGGGGACAGGGCAATCAGCCCCAGCATTTT. The full variable domain, completed using reference TRBV19 and TRBJ1-5, is DGGITQSPKYLFRKEGQNVTLSCEQNLNHDAMYWYRQDPGQGLRLIYYSQIVNDFQKGDIAEGYSVSREKKESFPLTVTSAQKNPTAFYLCASSTWGQGNQPQHFGDGTRLSIL.

This clone showed up just once. This chain connects TRBV4-3 to TRBJ2-1; the match to TRBD1 covers 7 bases. Germline V lookup: CDR1 LGHNA, CDR2 YSLEER. Germline trimming cut 4 bases from V and 5 bases from J; bases unmatched to any gene: 14. This CDR3 region has 17 residues. CDR3 sequence (DNA): TGCGCCAGCAGCCGGGCGCTGGGCTGGGACAGCAACAATGAGCAGTTCTTC. This sequence encodes CASSRALGWDSNNEQFF.

J is TRBJ2-2 and V is TRBV7-2, with 7 bases that match TRBD2. Trimming took 5 bases from V and 5 from J; bases not matched to a gene: 11. This CDR3 contains 16 residues. Germline V gene data show CDR1 as SGHTA and CDR2 as FQGNSA. The CDR3 sequence: CASSERRGVGTGELFF. For the CDR3, the DNA is TGTGCCAGCAGCGAACGTCGGGGGGTTGGGACCGGGGAGCTGTTTTTT.

The V call is TRBV2, the J call TRBJ1-2; D is uncertain. Trimming took off 3 bases at V and 2 bases at J, with 7 bases between the two ends. CDR1 and CDR2 (germline): SNHLY, FYNNEI. The CDR3 contains 13 residues. The CDR3, as DNA: TGTGCCAGCAGTGATTGGCAGAACTATGGCTACACCTTC. It is translated as CASSDWQNYGYTF.

This chain uses TRBV4-1 with TRBJ1-4; the D is unclear. The CDR3 has 13 residues. V was cut by 2 bases and J by 8 bases, with 9 bases left in between. Germline CDR1 is MGHRA and CDR2 is YSYEKL. CDR3 sequence reads: CASSQSLSEKLFF. The CDR3 bases are TGCGCCAGCAGCCAAAGCCTAAGCGAAAAACTGTTTTTT.